This T cell receptor beta chain was recorded in a study of blood T cell repertoires in COVID-19. Study as a whole: Acute and convalescent COVID-19 specimens originated in the United States, Italy and Spain.

The ends lost 9 bases at V and 2 bases at J; junction bases unmatched: 6. The CDR3 runs 14 residues. In germline, CDR1 is KGHDR, CDR2 SFDVKD. In the study's own analysis: How many nucleated cells were present was estimated from reference gene primer amplification. Assay used: immunoSEQ multiplex PCR; TCRdb lists only in-frame clones, some missing. Clone size and the V and J calls come from that table; the DNA yielded D and trimming. Of 80,000 or so clones listed, around 90% are singletons. This sequence was found in a woman aged 45-60 years in a cohort sampled during active COVID-19. Sequencing input: peripheral blood. The gene calls are TRBV24-1 and TRBJ2-3, with 8 bases that match TRBD2. The CDR3 sequence: CATGSGSFTDTQYF. In nucleotides, the CDR3 is TGTGCCACCGGCAGCGGGAGTTTCACAGATACGCAGTATTTT.